This TCR beta chain was profiled in a study of cytomegalovirus exposure and HLA in healthy donors. Primers included in the PCR were 60 Vbeta and 13 Jbeta primers. Sequenced by immunoSEQ multiplex PCR; TCRdb stores in-frame clones only, minus some. The table lists about 110,000 clones, 73% of them singletons. While unrecorded immune exposures were likely, the donors were nominally healthy when sampled. V shed 7 bases, J shed 12 bases, and the junction held 15 bases outside the gene matches. This CDR3 has 14 amino acids. CDR1 is SNHLY and CDR2 is FYNNEI in the germline V gene. This sequence originates from a woman in her twenties or thirties in good health and CMV-seronegative. V usage is TRBV2 and J usage is TRBJ1-1; 9 bases agree with TRBD1. Sequenced sample: PBMCs. The CDR3, as DNA: TGTGCCAGCACCTACCTGGGACAGGGCCCGCGGACTTTCTTT. Amino acid sequence: CASTYLGQGPRTFF.